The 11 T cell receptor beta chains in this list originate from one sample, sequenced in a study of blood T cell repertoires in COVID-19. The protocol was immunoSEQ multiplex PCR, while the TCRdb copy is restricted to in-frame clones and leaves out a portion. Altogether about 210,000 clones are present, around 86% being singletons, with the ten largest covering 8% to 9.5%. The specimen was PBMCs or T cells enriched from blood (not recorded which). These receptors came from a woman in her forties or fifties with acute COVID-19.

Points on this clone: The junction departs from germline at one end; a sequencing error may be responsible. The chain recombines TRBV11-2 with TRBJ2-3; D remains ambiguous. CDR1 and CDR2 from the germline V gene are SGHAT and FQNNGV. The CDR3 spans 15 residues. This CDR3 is CASSSISVGTDMQYF. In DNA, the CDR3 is TGTGCCAGCAGCTCAATCTCGGTAGGCACAGATATGCAGTATTTT. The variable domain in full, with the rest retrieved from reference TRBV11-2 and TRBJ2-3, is EAGVAQSPRYKIIEKRQSVAFWCNPISGHATLYWYQQILGQGPKLLIQFQNNGVVDDSQLPKDRFSAERLKGVDSTLKIQPAKLEDSAVYLCASSSISVGTDMQYFGPGTRLTVL.

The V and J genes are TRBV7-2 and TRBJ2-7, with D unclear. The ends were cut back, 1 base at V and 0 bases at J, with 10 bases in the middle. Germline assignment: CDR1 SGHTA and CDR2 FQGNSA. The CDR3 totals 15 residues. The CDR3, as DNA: TGTGCCAGCAGCTTAGAAGCGCCCTCCTCCTACGAGCAGTACTTC. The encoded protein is CASSLEAPSSYEQYF.

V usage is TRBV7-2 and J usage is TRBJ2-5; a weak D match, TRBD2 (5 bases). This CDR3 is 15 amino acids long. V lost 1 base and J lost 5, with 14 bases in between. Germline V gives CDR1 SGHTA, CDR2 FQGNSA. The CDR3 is CASSLVVRGRETQYF. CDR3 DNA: TGTGCCAGCAGCTTAGTTGTTCGGGGTCGGGAGACCCAGTACTTC.

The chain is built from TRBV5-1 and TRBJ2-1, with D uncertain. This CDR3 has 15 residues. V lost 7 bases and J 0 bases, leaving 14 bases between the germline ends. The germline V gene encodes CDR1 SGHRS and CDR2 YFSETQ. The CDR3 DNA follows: TGCGCCAGCCGACAAGCCTTAGGCTCCTACAATGAGCAGTTCTTC. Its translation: CASRQALGSYNEQFF.

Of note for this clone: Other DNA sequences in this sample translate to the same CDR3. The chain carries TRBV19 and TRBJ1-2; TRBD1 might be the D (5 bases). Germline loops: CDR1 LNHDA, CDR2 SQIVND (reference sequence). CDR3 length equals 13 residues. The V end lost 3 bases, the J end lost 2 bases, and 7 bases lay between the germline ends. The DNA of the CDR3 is TGTGCCAGTAGTATTGACAGAAACTATGGCTACACCTTC. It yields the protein CASSIDRNYGYTF.

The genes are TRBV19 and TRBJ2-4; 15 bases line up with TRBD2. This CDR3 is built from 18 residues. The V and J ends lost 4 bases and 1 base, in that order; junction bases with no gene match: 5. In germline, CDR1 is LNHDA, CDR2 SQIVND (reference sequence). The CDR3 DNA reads TGTGCCAGTAGTAGGGGACTAGCGGGAGGTGACGCCAAAAACATTCAGTACTTC. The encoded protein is CASSRGLAGGDAKNIQYF. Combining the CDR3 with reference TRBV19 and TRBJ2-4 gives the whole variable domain DGGITQSPKYLFRKEGQNVTLSCEQNLNHDAMYWYRQDPGQGLRLIYYSQIVNDFQKGDIAEGYSVSREKKESFPLTVTSAQKNPTAFYLCASSRGLAGGDAKNIQYFGAGTRLSVL.

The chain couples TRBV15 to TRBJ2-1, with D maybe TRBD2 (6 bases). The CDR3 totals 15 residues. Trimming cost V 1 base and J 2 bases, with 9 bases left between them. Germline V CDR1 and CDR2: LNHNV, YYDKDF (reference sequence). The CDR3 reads CATSRGPSAYNEQFF. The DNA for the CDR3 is TGTGCCACCAGCAGAGGGCCTAGCGCCTACAATGAGCAGTTCTTC. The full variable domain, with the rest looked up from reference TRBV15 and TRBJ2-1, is DAMVIQNPRYQVTQFGKPVTLSCSQTLNHNVMYWYQQKSSQAPKLLFHYYDKDFNNEADTPDNFQSRRPNTSFCFLDIRSPGLGDTAMYLCATSRGPSAYNEQFFGPGTRLTVL.

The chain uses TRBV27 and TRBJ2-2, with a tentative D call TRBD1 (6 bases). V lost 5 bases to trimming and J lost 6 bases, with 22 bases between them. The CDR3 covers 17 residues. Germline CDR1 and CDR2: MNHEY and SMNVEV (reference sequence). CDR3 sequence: CASSARTRGAAPGELFF. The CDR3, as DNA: TGTGCCAGCAGTGCCCGTACCAGGGGAGCAGCCCCCGGGGAGCTGTTTTTT.

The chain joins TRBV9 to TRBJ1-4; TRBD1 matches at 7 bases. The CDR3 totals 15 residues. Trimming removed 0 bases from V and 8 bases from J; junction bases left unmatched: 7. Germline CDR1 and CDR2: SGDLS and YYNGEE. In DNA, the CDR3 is TGTGCCAGCAGCGTAGCGACAGGGATGAGGGAAAAACTGTTTTTT. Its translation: CASSVATGMREKLFF.

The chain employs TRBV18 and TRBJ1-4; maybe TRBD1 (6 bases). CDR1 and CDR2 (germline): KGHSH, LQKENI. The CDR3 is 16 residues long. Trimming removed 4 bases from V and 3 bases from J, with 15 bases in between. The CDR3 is CASSLQQGAANEKLFF. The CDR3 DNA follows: TGTGCCAGCTCACTACAACAGGGAGCTGCTAATGAAAAACTGTTTTTT.

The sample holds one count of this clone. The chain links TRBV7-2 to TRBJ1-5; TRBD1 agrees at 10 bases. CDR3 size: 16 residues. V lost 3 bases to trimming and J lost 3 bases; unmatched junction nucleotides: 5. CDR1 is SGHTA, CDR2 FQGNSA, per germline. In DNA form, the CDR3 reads TGTGCCAGCAGCTTCCGGGACAGGGGATTCAATCAGCCCCAGCATTTT. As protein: CASSFRDRGFNQPQHF. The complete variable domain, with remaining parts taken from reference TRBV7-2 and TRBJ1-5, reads GAGVSQSPSNKVTEKGKDVELRCDPISGHTALYWYRQSLGQGLEFLIYFQGNSAPDKSGLPSDRFSAERTGGSVSTLTIQRTQQEDSAVYLCASSFRDRGFNQPQHFGDGTRLSIL.